This T cell receptor (beta chain) was captured by sequencing in a study of shared clonotypes between healthy human individuals. At the level of the study: The study used three CD4 naive, three CD4 memory, two CD8 naive and one CD8 memory plate per donor. Study conclusions and caveats: Relative to memory subsets, naive subsets generally showed larger estimated richness.

This was a deep-level run. Sequencing used immunoSEQ multiplex PCR; TCRdb keeps in-frame clones, though not all of them. Among 550,000 to 800,000 clones, 90% were seen once, and the ten largest hold around a third. With regard to this clone: Antigen unknown.

The ends lost 10 bases at V and 3 bases at J; junction bases unmatched: 10. Germline V gives CDR1 MDHEN, CDR2 SYDVKM. This CDR3 contains 16 residues. Sequencing input: memory CD8+ T cells from PBMCs. Subset specified: CD45RO+ cells pooled with CCR7-negative TemRA cells. The chain carries TRBV28 and TRBJ2-2, with 11 bases aligning to TRBD2. The receptor comes from a man younger than 30 in good health. Some clones in this sample may be carry-over from other donors' samples. CDR3: CATYPGTSGDTGELFF. The CDR3 DNA reads TGTGCCACCTATCCCGGGACTAGCGGAGACACCGGGGAGCTGTTTTTT.